The sequence of this TCR beta chain was determined in a study of CD8+ T cells in alopecia areata (dated by TCRdb to 2017 to 2018). In terms of the full investigation: The treated patients took part in an open-label pilot trial in which moderate-to-severe alopecia areata was treated with oral tofacitinib at 5 to 10 mg twice daily. To study T cell clonal expansion in alopecia areata, the researchers applied high-throughput TCRbeta sequencing to both the C3H/HeJ mouse model and human patients. TCRbeta CDR3 regions were amplified by immunoSEQ multiplex PCR with 35 Vbeta forward and 13 Jbeta reverse primers. Biopsies were taken from tofacitinib-treated patients at baseline and again at 4 and 24 weeks into treatment, and several of those patients also had a later scalp biopsy. The RNA source kit depended on sample type: the PAXgene miRNA kit for fixed scalp, the miRNeasy kit for PBMCs, and the RNeasy kit for mouse skin. Tofacitinib was administered for 6 to 18 months, and 6 months of follow-up off drug were then conducted to assess delayed response and recurrence. On the human side, TCRbeta sequencing was run on scalp tissue and on sorted CD4+ and CD8+ peripheral blood T cells from healthy controls and from alopecia areata patients with either patchy or totalis/universalis disease. Clonality in the scalp was compared among normal scalp (n=4), patchy alopecia areata scalp (n=8), and alopecia totalis/universalis scalp (n=8).

The library was generated by the immunoSEQ multiplex PCR assay. RNA was extracted from all samples and reverse transcribed into cDNA, which served as template for TCR sequencing. SuperScript III was used to make first-strand cDNA, primed with a 2:1 mix of oligo-dT and random hexamers. A synthetic immune receptor repertoire was used to assess amplification bias, and residual bias was removed computationally. The authors' pipeline ran thus. After raw reads were preprocessed to remove errors, the CDR3 was defined following IMGT conventions as running from the conserved cysteine to phenylalanine. Clonality was calculated as 1 minus Shannon entropy normalized by log2 of the number of productive unique TCRs. Whether each scalp clone was CD4 or CD8 was inferred by checking scalp TCRbeta sequences against the CD4 and CD8 repertoires from sorted blood. TCRdb re-hosts the immuneACCESS table, in-frame sequences only. Its copies lack some clones; in the studies checked, an unresolved V gene accounts for under half of them, and the cause for the rest is not known. The V and J calls and the clone size are those of that table, but D and trimming were determined from the DNA. In this sample the table shows some 180,000 clones, about 63% of which occur a single time. The leading ten clones occupy 1.5% to 2% of the sample.

The research as a whole found: Resident alphabeta T cells in normal human skin are also sequenced, complicating scalp TCR repertoire analysis, unlike mouse skin dominated by gammadelta T cells. Compared with normal scalp, lesional scalp had higher clonality and more expanded CD8+ clones, particularly in alopecia totalis/universalis, a pattern that suggests antigenic drive. TCR sequences shared between patients were less clear than in mice, possibly partly because of HLA diversity in the patient population.

The sample's time point label is to be understood as: baseline before oral tofacitinib. From alopecia areata patients, peripheral blood was collected along with lesional scalp punch biopsies. After PBMCs were isolated by density centrifugation and stained for CD3, CD4 and CD8, a FACSAria was used to sort CD4+ and CD8+ T cells. A note on this clone: What this receptor recognizes is not known. No much larger clonotype is one base removed from it; base qualities were not supplied.

CDR1 and CDR2 are drawn from the germline V gene (reference sequence): GTSNPN, SVGIG. Unmatched junction bases come to 9, with V trimmed by 7 bases and J by 4 bases. The CDR3 holds 13 amino acids from the cysteine to the phenylalanine. Only the CDR3 DNA stays, 39 bases, in frame from base 1. This sequence uses TRBV30 and TRBJ1-2; 7 bases in between match TRBD1. This clonotype was sampled from a human donor with alopecia areata. The source material was CD4+ T cells sorted from blood, sampled at week 0. Read as DNA, the sequence is TGTGCCTCCCAGAGGGGGCAGAGCTATGGCTACACCTTC. Its protein product is CASQRGQSYGYTF.